Presented here are 27 T cell receptor beta chains from one specimen sequenced in a study of early T cells in non-severe SARS-CoV-2 infection. TCRdb called the 5' RACE reads again in MiXCR, with one record for every CDR3 protein. The sample consists of roughly 66,000 distinct CDR3 sequences, approximately 9% of them appearing once. The specimen sequenced was whole blood. The receptors derive from an adult who was a healthcare worker with PCR-confirmed SARS-CoV-2 infection or an uninfected control (not recorded which).

This clonotype was recorded at least ten times. V is TRBV5-4 and J is TRBJ2-1, with a tentative D call TRBD2 (6 bases). The CDR3 spans 16 residues. V was trimmed by 2 bases and J by 1 base, leaving 13 bases between them. CDR1 SGHNT and CDR2 YYREEE come from the germline V gene (reference sequence). The CDR3 DNA sequence: TGTGCCAGCAGCTTTCGTAGCGGTCGATCCTACAATGAGCAGTTCTTC. Translating it yields CASSFRSGRSYNEQFF.

In this sample, this clonotype turned up a few times. The chain joins TRBV12-3 or TRBV12-4 to TRBJ2-3; 7 bases agree with TRBD2. V lost 0 bases and J lost 5; bases outside the gene matches: 8. CDR3 length: 16 residues. This CDR3 reads CASSLAVREALDTQYF. In DNA form, the CDR3 reads TGTGCCAGCAGTTTAGCCGTACGGGAGGCCCTAGATACGCAGTATTTT.

This clonotype was recorded many times. The V and J genes are TRBV12-3 or TRBV12-4 and TRBJ2-3, with D possibly being TRBD2 (6 bases). CDR3 length equals 16 residues. Trimming stripped 1 base from V and 4 bases from J, with 15 bases between. The CDR3 nucleotides read TGTGCCAGCAGTTTAGGCCTAGCGAGTGCGGCAGATACGCAGTATTTT. It specifies CASSLGLASAADTQYF.

The chain is built from TRBV4-2 and TRBJ2-4; 7 nucleotides agree with TRBD2. From germline, CDR1 is LGHNA and CDR2 YNFKEQ. V was pared by 0 bases and J by 0 bases, with 5 bases of the junction left unmatched. CDR3 length: 17 amino acids. The CDR3 DNA reads as TGTGCCAGCAGCCAAGATAGGAGCGGGGTAGCCAAAAACATTCAGTACTTC. It specifies CASSQDRSGVAKNIQYF.

This clonotype occurred a few times. The J gene is TRBJ2-2, the V gene TRBV7-2; 7 bases match TRBD1. Germline CDR1 reads SGHTA; CDR2 reads FQGNSA. Germline trimming cut 5 bases from V and 7 bases from J; bases unmatched to any gene: 7. CDR3 size: 14 residues. The CDR3 loop is CASSEQGSDGELFF. In DNA form, the CDR3 reads TGTGCCAGCAGCGAACAGGGGTCCGACGGGGAGCTGTTTTTT.

At least ten counts were recorded for this clonotype. This rearrangement joins TRBV5-1 to TRBJ2-7; D is unclear. This CDR3 has 14 residues. The V end lost 3 bases, the J end lost 5 bases, and 15 bases lay between the germline ends. Germline V CDR1 and CDR2: SGHRS, YFSETQ. For the CDR3, the DNA is TGCGCCAGCAGCTCCACGGGTACCAATGACGAGCAGTACTTC. Protein product: CASSSTGTNDEQYF.

This clonotype was counted a few times. The gene calls are TRBV7-9 and TRBJ2-5; 8 positions match TRBD1. V shed 4 bases, J shed 5 bases, and the junction held 3 bases outside the gene matches. Germline CDR1 reads SEHNR; CDR2 reads FQNEAQ (reference sequence). The CDR3 extends over 13 amino acids. The CDR3 DNA sequence: TGTGCCAGCAGCTCCTGGACAGGGGAGACCCAGTACTTC. It codes for CASSSWTGETQYF.

The chain recombines TRBV5-1 with TRBJ2-3; D might be TRBD2 (6 bases). Germline V gene sequence: CDR1 SGHRS, CDR2 YFSETQ. The V gene lost 3 bases and the J gene lost 6 bases, with 11 bases spanning the gap. The CDR3 runs 13 residues. This CDR3 reads CASSWGLSDTQYF. The CDR3 DNA follows: TGCGCCAGCAGCTGGGGACTTTCGGATACGCAGTATTTT.

This clonotype has a count of ten or more. The V and J genes are TRBV5-5 and TRBJ2-1; D is unclear. The CDR3 contains 14 residues. The V gene's germline CDR1 is SGHKS and CDR2 YYEKEE (reference sequence). V lost 3 bases and J lost 2, with 9 bases in between. CDR3 nucleotide sequence: TGTGCCAGCAGCTATAGAGCAACCTACAATGAGCAGTTCTTC. It yields the protein CASSYRATYNEQFF.

The chain is built from TRBV11-2 and TRBJ2-5; a weak D match, TRBD2 (6 bases). The germline gives CDR1 SGHAT, CDR2 FQNNGV. Trimming pared 5 bases from V and 2 bases from J, leaving 12 bases between. This CDR3 spans 14 amino acids. The CDR3 is CASSQSGLQETQYF. The DNA of the CDR3 is TGTGCCAGCAGCCAGTCGGGACTTCAAGAGACCCAGTACTTC.

The V and J genes are TRBV4-1 and TRBJ2-3; 9 nucleotides align to TRBD2. The V gene's germline CDR1 is MGHRA and CDR2 YSYEKL. Trimming removed 2 bases from V and 4 bases from J; junction bases left unmatched: 13. This CDR3 has 18 residues. The chain's CDR3 is CASSQSQRSGRRSDTQYF. CDR3 nucleotide sequence: TGCGCCAGCAGCCAATCTCAGCGTAGCGGGAGAAGGTCAGATACGCAGTATTTT.

At least ten counts were recorded for this clonotype. V gene TRBV19 combines with J gene TRBJ2-7; D may match TRBD1 or TRBD2 (5 bases each). V gave up 1 base and J gave up 2 bases, with 12 bases separating them. The V gene's germline CDR1 is LNHDA and CDR2 SQIVND (reference sequence). The CDR3 totals 15 residues. DNA for the CDR3: TGTGCCAGTAGTATAGTTCGGGACCTAGCCTACGAGCAGTACTTC. Translation: CASSIVRDLAYEQYF. Using reference TRBV19 and TRBJ2-7 for the parts outside the CDR3, the full variable domain is DGGITQSPKYLFRKEGQNVTLSCEQNLNHDAMYWYRQDPGQGLRLIYYSQIVNDFQKGDIAEGYSVSREKKESFPLTVTSAQKNPTAFYLCASSIVRDLAYEQYFGPGTRLTVT.

This clonotype was detected only a few times. This sequence joins TRBV9 and TRBJ2-7; D is unclear. The CDR3 consists of 13 residues. V was cut by 0 bases and J by 5 bases, with 9 bases left in between. CDR1 SGDLS and CDR2 YYNGEE come from the germline V gene. The DNA for the CDR3 is TGTGCCAGCAGCGTAGCAGGTACCAACGAGCAGTACTTC. It yields the protein CASSVAGTNEQYF.

There are a few counts of this clonotype. V and J are TRBV20-1 and TRBJ1-2; 11 nucleotides agree with TRBD1. The CDR3 contains 16 residues. J gave up 3 bases and V 5 bases, and 11 bases lay outside the gene matches. Germline CDR1 reads DFQATT; CDR2 reads SNEGSKA (reference sequence). CDR3 coding DNA: TGCAGTGCTTCTCCCCTGGGGACAGGGGGAGACTATGGCTACACCTTC. This encodes CSASPLGTGGDYGYTF.

Many counts were recorded for this clonotype. This chain links TRBV20-1 with TRBJ2-1; 12 nucleotides match TRBD2. The CDR3 covers 14 residues. Germline-derived CDR1 and CDR2 are DFQATT and SNEGSKA (reference sequence). The trim removed 4 bases at V and 8 bases at J, leaving 6 bases unmatched. CDR3 in DNA: TGCAGTGCTATCCGGACTAGCGGGAAGGATGAGCAGTTCTTC. Protein sequence: CSAIRTSGKDEQFF.

This clonotype was observed at least ten times. The chain combines TRBV10-3 with TRBJ1-5; D remains ambiguous. The CDR3 has 15 amino acids. From germline, CDR1 is ENHRY and CDR2 SYGVKD. Trimming removed 3 bases from V and 2 bases from J, with 11 bases in between. CDR3 DNA sequence: TGTGCCATCAGTGAATTAGCCGAGGGCAATCAGCCCCAGCATTTT. Translated: CAISELAEGNQPQHF.

The chain couples TRBV6-2 or TRBV6-3 to TRBJ2-1, with D tentatively TRBD2 (5 bases). CDR1 is MNHEY and CDR2 is SVGEGT in the germline V gene. V was trimmed by 6 bases and J by 3 bases, leaving 12 bases between them. The CDR3 totals 14 residues. CDR3: CASRRTGNYNEQFF. CDR3 DNA sequence: TGTGCCAGCAGGCGGACGGGGAACTACAATGAGCAGTTCTTC.

This clonotype appeared many times. The genes are TRBV12-3 or TRBV12-4 and TRBJ2-2; D ambiguous. The CDR3 is made up of 15 amino acids. V dropped 11 bases and J dropped 0 bases, with 16 bases sitting between them. CDR3 sequence: CALRQGQANTGELFF. CDR3 coding DNA: TGTGCCCTCCGGCAAGGTCAGGCGAACACCGGGGAGCTGTTTTTT.

This clonotype appeared a few times. The CDR3 nucleotides read TGCGCCAGCAGCTTGGAGGACAAGCGCACAGATACGCAGTATTTT. Translating gives CASSLEDKRTDTQYF. The chain employs TRBV5-1 and TRBJ2-3, with D possibly matching TRBD1 (5 bases). Trimming left V 0 bases short and J 1 base short, with 9 bases between. The CDR3 covers 15 residues. Germline CDR1 is SGHRS and CDR2 is YFSETQ.

The table lists this clonotype with a few counts. In DNA form, the CDR3 reads TGCAGTGCTACGACAGGGGCAAACACTGAAGCTTTCTTT. Its translation is CSATTGANTEAFF. The rearrangement joins TRBV20-1 to TRBJ1-1, with 8 bases that match TRBD1. This CDR3 is built from 13 residues. V was pared by 4 bases and J by 2 bases, with 3 bases of the junction left unmatched. The V gene's germline CDR1 is DFQATT and CDR2 SNEGSKA (reference sequence).

This clonotype was seen a handful of times. The chain couples TRBV7-2 to TRBJ1-2; D is perhaps TRBD1 (5 bases). Trimming pared 4 bases from V and 2 bases from J, leaving 14 bases between. The CDR3 is 15 residues long. Germline values: CDR1 SGHTA, CDR2 FQGNSA. The CDR3 DNA is TGTGCCAGCAGCTCAACAGGTGGGGTGAACTATGGCTACACCTTC. It specifies CASSSTGGVNYGYTF.

V usage is TRBV29-1 and J usage is TRBJ2-7, with 11 bases identical to TRBD2. The CDR3 is 16 residues long. Germline loops: CDR1 SQVTM, CDR2 ANQGSEA. J was trimmed by 5 bases and V by 4 bases; bases with no gene match: 13. The CDR3 protein is CSVVLFLAGGGNEQYF. The CDR3 DNA is TGCAGCGTTGTTCTCTTTTTAGCGGGAGGGGGAAACGAGCAGTACTTC.

This clonotype was recorded many times. The chain has TRBV29-1 and TRBJ1-1; D not resolved. CDR3 length: 14 residues. CDR1 is SQVTM and CDR2 is ANQGSEA in the germline V gene. Trimming left V 8 bases short and J 7 bases short, with 23 bases between. The CDR3 region is CSIGKGTEYVEAFF. CDR3 in DNA: TGCAGCATTGGGAAGGGTACCGAATATGTTGAAGCTTTCTTT.

This clonotype appeared a few times. This chain links TRBV7-6 with TRBJ2-3; D may correspond to TRBD1 or TRBD2 (6 bases each). V lost 6 bases to trimming and J lost 1 base, with 17 bases between them. The CDR3 is 16 residues long. Germline V lookup: CDR1 SGHVS, CDR2 FNYEAQ. The CDR3 region is CASRKTGGRGTDTQYF. CDR3 nucleotides: TGTGCCAGCAGGAAAACTGGGGGGCGCGGCACAGATACGCAGTATTTT.

The sample holds many counts of this clonotype. J is TRBJ2-5 and V is TRBV14, with TRBD2 as a possible D gene (5 bases). The CDR3 contains 13 residues. CDR1 and CDR2 from the germline V gene are SGHDN and FVKESK. V was pared by 0 bases and J by 7 bases, with 9 bases between. CDR3 region: CASSQDLRGTQYF. The CDR3 DNA is TGTGCCAGCAGCCAAGATCTTCGGGGGACCCAGTACTTC. Variable domain in full (rest from reference TRBV14 and TRBJ2-5): EAGVTQFPSHSVIEKGQTVTLRCDPISGHDNLYWYRRVMGKEIKFLLHFVKESKQDESGMPNNRFLAERTGGTYSTLKVQPAELEDSGVYFCASSQDLRGTQYFGPGTRLLVL.

This clonotype came up a few times. The CDR3 coding sequence is TGCAGCGTTGACGGCAGGGGGCAGGACGGGGAGCTGTTTTTT. This sequence encodes CSVDGRGQDGELFF. The chain links TRBV29-1 to TRBJ2-2, with 8 bases aligning to TRBD1. Germline V gene data show CDR1 as SQVTM and CDR2 as ANQGSEA. The CDR3 is 14 residues long. Trimming removed 3 bases from V and 7 bases from J; junction bases left unmatched: 7.

This clonotype has at least ten counts. The chain recombines TRBV6-2 or TRBV6-3 with TRBJ1-2; TRBD1 aligns across 10 bases. CDR3 length: 16 residues. Germline CDR1 is MNHEY and CDR2 is SVGEGT. Trimming took 8 bases from V and 2 from J; bases not matched to a gene: 11. The CDR3 here is CASLYLPGQGNYGYTF. CDR3 nucleotides: TGTGCCAGCCTATACCTCCCGGGACAGGGGAACTATGGCTACACCTTC.